This entry describes one T cell receptor beta chain. The germline V gene has CDR1 LNHDA and CDR2 SQIVND (reference sequence). CDR3 size: 16 residues. The V and J ends lost 7 bases and 0 bases respectively, with 16 bases between them. The data were produced by immunoSEQ multiplex PCR, yet TCRdb's version contains in-frame clones alone and is incomplete. The sample contains 270,000 or so clones, around 90% of which appear only once. This specimen comes from a study of blood T cell repertoires in COVID-19. The genes are TRBV19 and TRBJ2-1; D might be TRBD2 (5 bases). The receptor was isolated from a woman in her thirties or forties who had recovered from COVID-19. The sample consisted of peripheral blood. The CDR3 loop reads CASNPLGHSSYNEQFF. As DNA, the CDR3 is TGTGCCAGTAACCCACTAGGTCACTCCTCCTACAATGAGCAGTTCTTC.